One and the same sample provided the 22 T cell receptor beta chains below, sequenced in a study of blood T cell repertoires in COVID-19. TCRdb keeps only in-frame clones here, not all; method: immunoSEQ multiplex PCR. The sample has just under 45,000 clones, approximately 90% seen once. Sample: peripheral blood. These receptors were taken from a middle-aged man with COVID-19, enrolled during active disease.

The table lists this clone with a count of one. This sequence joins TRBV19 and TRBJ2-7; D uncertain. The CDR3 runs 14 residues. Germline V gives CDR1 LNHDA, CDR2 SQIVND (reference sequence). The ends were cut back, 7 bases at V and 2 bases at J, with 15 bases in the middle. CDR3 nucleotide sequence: TGTGCCAGTACCTCTTCCGCCCTACCCTACGAGCAGTACTTC. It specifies CASTSSALPYEQYF.

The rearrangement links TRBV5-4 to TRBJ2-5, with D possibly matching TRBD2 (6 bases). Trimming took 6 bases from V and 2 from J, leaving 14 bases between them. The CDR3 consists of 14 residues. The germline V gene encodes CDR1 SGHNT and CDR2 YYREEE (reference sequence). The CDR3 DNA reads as TGTGCCAGCACCCGGGACTGGATGCAAGAGACCCAGTACTTC. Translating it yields CASTRDWMQETQYF.

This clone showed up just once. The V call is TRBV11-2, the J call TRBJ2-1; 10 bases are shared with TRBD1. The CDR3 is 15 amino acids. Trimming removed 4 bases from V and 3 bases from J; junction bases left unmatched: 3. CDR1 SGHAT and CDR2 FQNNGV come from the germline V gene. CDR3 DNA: TGTGCCAGCAGCTCAGGACAGGGGGGCTACAATGAGCAGTTCTTC. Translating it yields CASSSGQGGYNEQFF. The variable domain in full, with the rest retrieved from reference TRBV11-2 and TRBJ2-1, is EAGVAQSPRYKIIEKRQSVAFWCNPISGHATLYWYQQILGQGPKLLIQFQNNGVVDDSQLPKDRFSAERLKGVDSTLKIQPAKLEDSAVYLCASSSGQGGYNEQFFGPGTRLTVL.

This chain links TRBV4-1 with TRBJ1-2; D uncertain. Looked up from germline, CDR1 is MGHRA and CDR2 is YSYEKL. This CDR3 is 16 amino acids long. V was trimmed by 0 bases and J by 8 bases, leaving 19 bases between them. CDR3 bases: TGCGCCAGCAGCCAAGATGAGGCGCGTAGCAGAAGCGGCTACACCTTC. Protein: CASSQDEARSRSGYTF.

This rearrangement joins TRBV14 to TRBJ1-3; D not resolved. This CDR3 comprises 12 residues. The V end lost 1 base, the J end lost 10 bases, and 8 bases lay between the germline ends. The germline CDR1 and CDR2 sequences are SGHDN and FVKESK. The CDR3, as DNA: TGTGCCAGCAGCCAAGGAGGAGGAACCATATATTTT. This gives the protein CASSQGGGTIYF.

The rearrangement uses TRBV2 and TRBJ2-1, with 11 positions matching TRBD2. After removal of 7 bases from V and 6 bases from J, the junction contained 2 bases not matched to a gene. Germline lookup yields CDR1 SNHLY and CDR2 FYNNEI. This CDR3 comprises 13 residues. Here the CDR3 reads CASILAGGNEQFF. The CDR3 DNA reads TGTGCCAGCATCCTAGCGGGGGGCAATGAGCAGTTCTTC. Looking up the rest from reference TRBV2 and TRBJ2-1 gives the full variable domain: EPEVTQTPSHQVTQMGQEVILRCVPISNHLYFYWYRQILGQKVEFLVSFYNNEISEKSEIFDDQFSVERPDGSNFTLKIRSTKLEDSAMYFCASILAGGNEQFFGPGTRLTVL.

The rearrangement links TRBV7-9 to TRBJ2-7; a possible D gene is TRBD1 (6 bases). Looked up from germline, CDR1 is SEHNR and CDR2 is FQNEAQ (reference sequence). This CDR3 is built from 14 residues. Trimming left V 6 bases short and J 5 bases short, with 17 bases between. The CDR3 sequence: CASSQVDRPDEQYF. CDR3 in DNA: TGTGCCAGCAGTCAGGTAGACAGGCCTGACGAGCAGTACTTC.

The chain's CDR3 is CASSSGQFNEKLFF. CDR3 in DNA: TGTGCCAGTAGTAGCGGACAGTTTAATGAAAAACTGTTTTTT. The chain is built from TRBV19 and TRBJ1-4, with TRBD1 as a possible D gene (6 bases). Trimming pared 4 bases from V and 4 bases from J, leaving 10 bases between. This CDR3 comprises 14 residues. Germline CDR1 reads LNHDA; CDR2 reads SQIVND (reference sequence).

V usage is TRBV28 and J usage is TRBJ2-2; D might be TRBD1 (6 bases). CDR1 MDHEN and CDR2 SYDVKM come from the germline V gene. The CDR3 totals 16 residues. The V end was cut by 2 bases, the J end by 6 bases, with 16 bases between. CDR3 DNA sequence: TGTGCCAGCAGTTTAATGCAGGGGACCGGCTCCGGGGAGCTGTTTTTT. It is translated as CASSLMQGTGSGELFF.

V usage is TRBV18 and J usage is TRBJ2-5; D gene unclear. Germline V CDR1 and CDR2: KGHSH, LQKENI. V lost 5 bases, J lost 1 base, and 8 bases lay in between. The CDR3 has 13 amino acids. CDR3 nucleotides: TGTGCCAGCTCAAAAGACATCCAAGAGACCCAGTACTTC. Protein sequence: CASSKDIQETQYF.

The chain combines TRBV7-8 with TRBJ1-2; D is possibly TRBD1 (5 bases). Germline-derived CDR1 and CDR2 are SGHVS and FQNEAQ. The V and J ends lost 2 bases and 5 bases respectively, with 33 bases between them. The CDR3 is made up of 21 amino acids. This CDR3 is CASSLRVGSLAGSRDGYGYTF. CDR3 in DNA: TGTGCCAGCAGCTTAAGGGTCGGTAGCTTGGCTGGTAGCAGGGATGGTTATGGCTACACCTTC.

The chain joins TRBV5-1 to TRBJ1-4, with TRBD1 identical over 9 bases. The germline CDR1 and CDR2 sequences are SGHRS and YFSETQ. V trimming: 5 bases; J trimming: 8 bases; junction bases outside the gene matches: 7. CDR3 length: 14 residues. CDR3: CASSSQGAGEKLFF. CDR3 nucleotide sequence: TGCGCCAGCAGTTCACAGGGGGCAGGGGAAAAACTGTTTTTT.

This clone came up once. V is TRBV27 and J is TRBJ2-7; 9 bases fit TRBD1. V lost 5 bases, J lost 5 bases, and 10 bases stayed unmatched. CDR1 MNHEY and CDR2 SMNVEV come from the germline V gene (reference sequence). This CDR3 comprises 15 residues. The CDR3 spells CASSKQGARGNEQYF. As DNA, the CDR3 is TGTGCCAGCAGTAAACAGGGGGCGCGCGGTAACGAGCAGTACTTC.

The CDR3 sequence is CASSLPNYNEQFF. The CDR3 bases are TGTGCCAGCAGCTTACCCAACTACAATGAGCAGTTCTTC. The rearrangement joins TRBV11-2 to TRBJ2-1; D remains unclear. Deletions cut 2 bases from V and 3 bases from J, with 5 bases between. The CDR3 has 13 amino acids. In germline, CDR1 is SGHAT, CDR2 FQNNGV.

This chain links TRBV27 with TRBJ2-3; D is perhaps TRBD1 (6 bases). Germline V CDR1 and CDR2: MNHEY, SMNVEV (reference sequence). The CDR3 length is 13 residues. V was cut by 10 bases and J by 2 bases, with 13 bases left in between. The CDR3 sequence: CATNDRFTDTQYF. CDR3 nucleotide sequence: TGTGCCACCAACGACAGGTTCACAGATACGCAGTATTTT.

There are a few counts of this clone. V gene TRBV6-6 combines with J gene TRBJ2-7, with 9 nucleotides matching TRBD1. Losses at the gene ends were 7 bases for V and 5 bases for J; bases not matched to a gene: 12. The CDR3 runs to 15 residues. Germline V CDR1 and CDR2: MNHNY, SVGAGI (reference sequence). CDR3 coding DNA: TGTGCCAGCACCGAGGGTCGGACAGGGGCCGACGAGCAGTACTTC. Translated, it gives CASTEGRTGADEQYF.

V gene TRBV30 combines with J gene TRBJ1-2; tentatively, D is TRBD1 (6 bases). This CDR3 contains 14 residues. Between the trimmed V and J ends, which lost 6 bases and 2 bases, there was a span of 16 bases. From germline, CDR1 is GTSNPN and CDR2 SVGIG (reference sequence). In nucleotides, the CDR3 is TGTGCCTGTCAGAGCACGGGGGGCAACTATGGCTACACCTTC. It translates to CACQSTGGNYGYTF.

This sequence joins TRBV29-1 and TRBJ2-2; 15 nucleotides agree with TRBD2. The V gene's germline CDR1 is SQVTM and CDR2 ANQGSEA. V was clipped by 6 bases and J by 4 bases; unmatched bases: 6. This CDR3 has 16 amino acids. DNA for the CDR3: TGCAGCGTCGAGGGACTAGCGGGAGGATCCACCGGGGAGCTGTTTTTT. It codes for CSVEGLAGGSTGELFF.

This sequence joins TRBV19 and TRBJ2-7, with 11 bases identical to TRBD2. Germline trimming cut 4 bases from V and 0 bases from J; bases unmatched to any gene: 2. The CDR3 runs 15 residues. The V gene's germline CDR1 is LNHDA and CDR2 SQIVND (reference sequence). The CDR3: CASSRGLADSYEQYF. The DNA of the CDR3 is TGTGCCAGTAGTAGGGGACTAGCGGACTCCTACGAGCAGTACTTC. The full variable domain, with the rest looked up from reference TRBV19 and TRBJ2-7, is DGGITQSPKYLFRKEGQNVTLSCEQNLNHDAMYWYRQDPGQGLRLIYYSQIVNDFQKGDIAEGYSVSREKKESFPLTVTSAQKNPTAFYLCASSRGLADSYEQYFGPGTRLTVT.

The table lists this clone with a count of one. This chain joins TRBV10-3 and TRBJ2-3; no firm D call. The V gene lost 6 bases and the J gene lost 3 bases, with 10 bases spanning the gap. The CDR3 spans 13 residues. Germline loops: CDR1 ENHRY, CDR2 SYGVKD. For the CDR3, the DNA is TGTGCCATCAGGACACAGAGAACAGATACGCAGTATTTT. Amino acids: CAIRTQRTDTQYF.

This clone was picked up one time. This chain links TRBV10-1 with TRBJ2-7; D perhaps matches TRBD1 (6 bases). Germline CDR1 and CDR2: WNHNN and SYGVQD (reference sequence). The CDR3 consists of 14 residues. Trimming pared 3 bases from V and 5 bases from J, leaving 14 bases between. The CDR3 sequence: CASSDPPGTNEQYF. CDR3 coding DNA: TGCGCCAGCAGTGACCCTCCGGGGACAAACGAGCAGTACTTC.

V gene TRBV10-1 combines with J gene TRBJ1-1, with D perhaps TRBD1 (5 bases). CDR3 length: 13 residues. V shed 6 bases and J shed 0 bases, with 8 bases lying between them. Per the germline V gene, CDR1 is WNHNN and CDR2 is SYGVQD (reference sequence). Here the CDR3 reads CASRVDMNTEAFF. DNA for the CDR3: TGCGCCAGCAGAGTGGACATGAACACTGAAGCTTTCTTT.